One and the same sample provided the 5 T cell receptor beta chains below, sequenced in a study of OX40 agonist ivuxolimab in advanced cancers. TCRdb's copy holds only in-frame clones and misses some; the assay was immunoSEQ multiplex PCR. The sample includes more than 65,000 clones, 85% seen only once; the top ten take 0.8% to 1%. The sequencing used CD4+ or CD8+ T cells sorted from blood, collected in a trial of the OX40 agonist ivuxolimab. The receptors here all came from an adult with an advanced solid tumor such as melanoma, head and neck, liver or kidney cancer.

The V and J genes are TRBV5-1 and TRBJ2-3; D not resolved. Germline V CDR1 and CDR2: SGHRS, YFSETQ. The V gene lost 4 bases and the J gene lost 8 bases, with 11 bases spanning the gap. This CDR3 has 12 amino acids. CDR3 coding DNA: TGCGCCAGCAGCCACCCGCCGGGTACGCAGTATTTT. Its translation: CASSHPPGTQYF.

The chain recombines TRBV11-3 with TRBJ2-2; D is unresolved. V was clipped by 0 bases and J by 5 bases, with 16 bases between them. Per the germline V gene, CDR1 is SGHNT and CDR2 is YENEEA. The CDR3 loop spans 17 amino acids. DNA of the CDR3: TGTGCCAGCAGCTTAGATAGTAACAGTAGAGCGACCGGGGAGCTGTTTTTT. It encodes CASSLDSNSRATGELFF.

This clone came up once. The chain has TRBV7-2 and TRBJ1-1, with 7 bases that match TRBD1. This CDR3 is built from 14 residues. V was pared by 3 bases and J by 7 bases, with 8 bases of the junction left unmatched. CDR1 and CDR2 from the germline V gene are SGHTA and FQGNSA. DNA for the CDR3: TGTGCCAGCAGCTTGTTGACAGGGTTCCGTGAAGCTTTCTTT. Amino acid sequence: CASSLLTGFREAFF.

This clone appeared once. The chain uses TRBV11-2 and TRBJ2-2, with D possibly being TRBD2 (6 bases). CDR1 and CDR2 (germline): SGHAT, FQNNGV. V lost 1 base to trimming and J lost 0 bases, with 12 bases between them. The CDR3 spans 17 residues. DNA for the CDR3: TGTGCCAGCAGCTTAGGCCGCCGGGGGTCGAACACCGGGGAGCTGTTTTTT. It encodes CASSLGRRGSNTGELFF.

CDR3 loop: CASSPRGGYNSPLHF. The CDR3, as DNA: TGTGCCAGCAGCCCAAGGGGGGGCTATAATTCACCCCTCCACTTT. V is TRBV7-2 and J is TRBJ1-6; D might be TRBD1 (6 bases). The germline gives CDR1 SGHTA, CDR2 FQGNSA. The CDR3 runs to 15 residues. Trimming left V 5 bases short and J 3 bases short, with 11 bases between. The variable domain in full, with the rest retrieved from reference TRBV7-2 and TRBJ1-6, is GAGVSQSPSNKVTEKGKDVELRCDPISGHTALYWYRQSLGQGLEFLIYFQGNSAPDKSGLPSDRFSAERTGGSVSTLTIQRTQQEDSAVYLCASSPRGGYNSPLHFGNGTRLTVT.